This T cell receptor (beta chain) was captured by sequencing in a study of T cell clonality in common variable immunodeficiency. This clone appeared many times. Its antigen is not known. The read falls 3 residues short of the CDR3 end, and the missing part is taken from the germline J gene. In the same sample, other DNA sequences code for this CDR3. V dropped 7 bases and J dropped 5; count of bases not matched to a gene: 9. The germline V gene encodes CDR1 SNHLY and CDR2 FYNNEI. The CDR3 has 15 residues. Libraries were prepared by immunoSEQ multiplex PCR; TCRdb keeps only in-frame clonotypes and omits some of them. The sample includes some 45,000 clones, none of them occurring once. Study outcomes and limitations: CVID subjects shared fewer TCRbeta clones than healthy controls did. Links between repertoire features and CVID complications were heterogeneity-limited.

Blood samples were heparinized, roughly 4.5 to 8.5 ml per donor. This TCR came from a person aged 18 to 70 in good health. The chain couples TRBV2 to TRBJ2-1; 9 nucleotides line up with TRBD2. Source material: peripheral blood mononuclear cells. CDR3: CASTPIAGVNNEQFF. The DNA read from the CDR3 is TGTGCCAGCACTCCAATAGCGGGGGTTAACAATGAG.